What follows is one T cell receptor (beta chain) and its context. Its specificity is unknown. Additional DNA sequences in this sample encode the identical CDR3. This sample was included in a study of siplizumab effects on memory and regulatory T cells. General study results and limits: Mapping to unstimulated subsets was achieved for only a minor fraction of alloreactive clones. Siplizumab significantly reduced alloreactive sequences traceable to unstimulated CD4+ memory cells. It seemed that naive T cells were more diverse than memory cells and were major contributors to the alloresponse.

Roughly 100,000 TCR templates were assayed per sample. Some clones are missing from TCRdb's copy, which holds only in-frame ones; the method was immunoSEQ multiplex PCR. The sample records approximately 90,000 clones, 85% to 95% being singletons. There are 13 residues in the CDR3. CDR1 is KGHSH and CDR2 is LQKENI in the germline V gene. Trimming took 1 base from V and 0 from J, leaving 4 bases between them. The V gene is TRBV18, the J gene TRBJ2-7; D not resolved. The specimen was non-Treg CD4+ T cells sorted from blood. The clonotype comes from a human donor in good health. The CDR3 sequence: CASSPQSSYEQYF. CDR3 sequence (DNA): TGTGCCAGCTCACCACAGAGCTCCTACGAGCAGTACTTC.